This T cell receptor beta chain was sequenced during a study of shared clonotypes between healthy human individuals. To note about this clone: What it binds is not known.

Germline assignment: CDR1 SGHNT and CDR2 YYREEE (reference sequence). The CDR3 sequence is 16 residues long. V gave up 0 bases and J gave up 7 bases, with 17 bases separating them. The study's findings and limits: The authors expected sequencing depth to affect clonotype sharing among donors. Sampling covered nothing but blood. Tissue TCR repertoires likely differ from those found in blood.

Produced via immunoSEQ multiplex PCR; TCRdb's table is partial and in-frame only. The sample lists roughly 2.5 million clones, approximately 94% seen once, with around 0.15% in the top ten. Sequencing was carried out using naive CD4+ T cells sorted from blood. The subset denotes: CD45RA+ positively selected. The chain couples TRBV5-4 to TRBJ2-1; D might be TRBD2 (8 bases). The sequence derives from a man aged 18 to 29 in good health. The CDR3 DNA sequence: TGTGCCAGCAGCTTGGAAGGCGGGGGGACAGTGAATGAGCAGTTCTTC. Protein: CASSLEGGGTVNEQFF.